Detailed here is one TCR beta chain. The antigen remains unidentified. Genomic DNA served as template for TCR beta VDJ and CDR3 profiling. TCRdb reprocessed the reads via MiXCR and lists one record per CDR3 protein. Of roughly 420,000 distinct CDR3 sequences in the sample, 65% to 80% were seen once. This record comes from a study of CD8+CD57+ T cells in acquired aplastic anemia. About the research overall: Sorted CD4+ and CD8+ cells gave an average of around 3.3 ug of DNA. CD4+ cells from healthy donors averaged approximately 11 million reads. Study results and limitations: Both patients and controls carried the same twenty-nine CD8+ CDR3 sequences. Any difference that existed in CD8+ Simpson's diversity between patients and controls was not significant.

Sequenced input: sorted CD4+, CD8+, or CD8+CD57+ T cells (not recorded which) from PBMCs. The clonotype originates from a human donor in good health, serving as a control.

CDR3 protein: CASSGSPARANQPQHF. The CDR3 nucleotides read TGTGCCAGCAGCGGTAGCCCAGCTCGCGCCAATCAGCCCCAGCATTTT. The chain carries TRBV11-1 and TRBJ1-5; no clear D. The CDR3 totals 16 residues. The V gene lost 5 bases and the J gene lost 3 bases, with 17 bases spanning the gap. Germline values: CDR1 SGHAT, CDR2 FQDESV (reference sequence).